One and the same sample provided the 14 T cell receptor beta chains below, sequenced in a study of OX40 agonist ivuxolimab in advanced cancers. Repertoires were generated with immunoSEQ multiplex PCR, while TCRdb's copy carries only in-frame clones and drops some. The sample shows about 63,000 clones, approximately 92% of them seen only once. Sequences were derived from CD4+ or CD8+ T cells sorted from blood, sampled in a trial of the OX40 agonist ivuxolimab. These receptors all stem from an adult with an advanced solid tumor such as melanoma, head and neck, liver or kidney cancer.

The chain recombines TRBV19 with TRBJ2-2; 7 bases are shared with TRBD2. This CDR3 is 13 amino acids long. Losses at the gene ends were 6 bases for V and 5 bases for J; bases not matched to a gene: 3. In germline, CDR1 is LNHDA, CDR2 SQIVND (reference sequence). CDR3 nucleotide sequence: TGTGCCAGTAGCTGGGGGGGTACCGGGGAGCTGTTTTTT. Translating it yields CASSWGGTGELFF.

The chain is built from TRBV27 and TRBJ2-7, with TRBD2 matching 7 bases. The germline V gene has CDR1 MNHEY and CDR2 SMNVEV (reference sequence). The CDR3 has 20 amino acids. With V trimmed by 7 bases and J by 2 bases, 26 bases remained unmatched. CDR3 region: CASNPGYGLADRVATYEQYF. The DNA of the CDR3 is TGTGCCAGCAACCCCGGATATGGGCTAGCGGACCGAGTAGCGACCTACGAGCAGTACTTC.

The J gene is TRBJ2-7, the V gene TRBV7-9, with D unclear. From germline, CDR1 is SEHNR and CDR2 FQNEAQ (reference sequence). CDR3 length equals 13 residues. Trimming took 5 bases from V and 9 from J, leaving 17 bases between them. The CDR3 DNA reads as TGTGCCAGCAGCAACCGCATGGATAGAGGGCAGTACTTC. It codes for CASSNRMDRGQYF.

The V and J genes are TRBV29-1 and TRBJ2-7; D is perhaps TRBD1 (6 bases). Between the trimmed V and J ends, which lost 4 bases and 7 bases, there was a span of 17 bases. The CDR3 contains 13 residues. Germline CDR1 and CDR2: SQVTM and ANQGSEA. The CDR3: CSVGTATLWEQYF. DNA for the CDR3: TGCAGCGTTGGGACAGCTACACTATGGGAGCAGTACTTC.

V and J are TRBV9 and TRBJ2-2, with no clear D. From germline, CDR1 is SGDLS and CDR2 YYNGEE. The CDR3 extends over 11 amino acids. V gave up 5 bases and J gave up 7 bases, with 6 bases separating them. The CDR3 region has the DNA TGTGCCAGCAGTCCCAACGGGGAGCTGTTTTTT. Its translation is CASSPNGELFF.

V gene TRBV5-1 combines with J gene TRBJ2-7; D remains unclear. The CDR3 spans 13 residues. CDR1 and CDR2 (germline): SGHRS, YFSETQ. V was trimmed by 2 bases and J by 0 bases, leaving 6 bases between them. The CDR3 protein is CASSLTGSYEQYF. CDR3 in DNA: TGCGCCAGCAGCTTAACGGGCTCCTACGAGCAGTACTTC.

The V gene is TRBV19, the J gene TRBJ1-5; D is uncertain. The CDR3 extends over 14 amino acids. V lost 3 bases to trimming and J lost 4 bases, with 10 bases between them. Germline V gene data show CDR1 as LNHDA and CDR2 as SQIVND (reference sequence). CDR3 coding DNA: TGTGCCAGTAGTATCCCAGGTACTAATCAGCCCCAGCATTTT. This translates into CASSIPGTNQPQHF.

The V gene is TRBV5-1, the J gene TRBJ1-1; a weak D match, TRBD1 (5 bases). Germline CDR1 and CDR2: SGHRS and YFSETQ. The CDR3 totals 12 residues. The ends were cut back, 4 bases at V and 5 bases at J, with 9 bases in the middle. CDR3 amino acids: CASSTEGTEAFF. The CDR3, as DNA: TGCGCCAGCAGCACCGAGGGGACTGAAGCTTTCTTT.

This clone was counted once. This sequence joins TRBV30 and TRBJ1-5, with unresolved D. The CDR3 sequence is 17 residues long. Germline CDR1 and CDR2: GTSNPN and SVGIG (reference sequence). V gave up 0 bases and J gave up 0 bases, with 15 bases separating them. The CDR3 nucleotides are TGTGCCTGGAGTGTACAAGGCGGAATATATAGCAATCAGCCCCAGCATTTT. This gives the protein CAWSVQGGIYSNQPQHF.

This clone has only one observation. The chain employs TRBV4-2 and TRBJ1-2; the D is unclear. The CDR3 is 16 residues long. The V gene's germline CDR1 is LGHNA and CDR2 YNFKEQ. V shed 3 bases and J shed 1 base, with 15 bases lying between them. The CDR3 protein is CASSHYGRGLNYGYTF. Here the CDR3 DNA reads TGTGCCAGCAGCCACTACGGACGCGGTCTTAACTATGGCTACACCTTC.

The chain combines TRBV7-9 with TRBJ1-3, with a possible D match to TRBD1 (5 bases). The CDR3 runs to 18 residues. V was clipped by 6 bases and J by 0 bases, with 21 bases between them. Germline V gene data show CDR1 as SEHNR and CDR2 as FQNEAQ (reference sequence). The CDR3 region has the DNA TGTGCCAGCAGGGGGACCCTTGGACGGACGAACTCTGGAAACACCATATATTTT. It translates to CASRGTLGRTNSGNTIYF.

The rearrangement uses TRBV11-2 and TRBJ1-3; D is uncertain. The V end lost 8 bases, the J end lost 3 bases, and 14 bases lay between the germline ends. CDR1 is SGHAT, CDR2 FQNNGV, per germline. CDR3 length: 14 amino acids. CDR3 protein: CASQVPFFGNTIYF. The CDR3 bases are TGTGCCAGCCAGGTACCCTTCTTTGGAAACACCATATATTTT.

This clone ranks as medium-sized. J is TRBJ1-5 and V is TRBV30; 9 bases match TRBD1. The CDR3 loop spans 16 amino acids. V lost 0 bases, J lost 5 bases, and 8 bases stayed unmatched. Per germline, CDR1 GTSNPN and CDR2 SVGIG (reference sequence). The CDR3 loop is CAWSVGTGLNDQPQHF. As DNA, the CDR3 is TGTGCCTGGAGTGTCGGGACAGGGTTAAATGATCAGCCCCAGCATTTT.

The rearrangement uses TRBV9 and TRBJ2-1, with 7 bases fitting TRBD2. The length of the CDR3 is 16 residues. Germline loops: CDR1 SGDLS, CDR2 YYNGEE. With V trimmed by 0 bases and J by 4 bases, 7 bases remained unmatched. In DNA, the CDR3 is TGTGCCAGCAGCGTAGCAAAGGGCGGGGGATACAATGAGCAGTTCTTC. This codes for CASSVAKGGGYNEQFF.